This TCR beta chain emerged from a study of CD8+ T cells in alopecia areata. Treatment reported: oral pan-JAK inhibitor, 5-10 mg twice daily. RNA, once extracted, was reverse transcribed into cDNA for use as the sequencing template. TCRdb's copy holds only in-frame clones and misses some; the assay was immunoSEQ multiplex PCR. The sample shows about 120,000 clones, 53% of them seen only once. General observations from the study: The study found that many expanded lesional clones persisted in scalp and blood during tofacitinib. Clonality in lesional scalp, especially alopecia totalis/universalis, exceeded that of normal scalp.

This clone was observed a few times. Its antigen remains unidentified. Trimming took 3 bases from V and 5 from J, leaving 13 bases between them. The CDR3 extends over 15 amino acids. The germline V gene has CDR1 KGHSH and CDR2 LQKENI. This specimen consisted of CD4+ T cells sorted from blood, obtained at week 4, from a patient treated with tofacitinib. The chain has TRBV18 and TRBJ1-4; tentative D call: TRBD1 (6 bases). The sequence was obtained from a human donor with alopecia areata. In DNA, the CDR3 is TGTGCCAGCTCACCTGAACAGGGCATAAATGAAAAACTGTTTTTT. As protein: CASSPEQGINEKLFF. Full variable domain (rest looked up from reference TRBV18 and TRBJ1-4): NAGVMQNPRHLVRRRGQEARLRCSPMKGHSHVYWYRQLPEEGLKFMVYLQKENIIDESGMPKERFSAEFPKEGPSILRIQQVVRGDSAAYFCASSPEQGINEKLFFGSGTQLSVL.